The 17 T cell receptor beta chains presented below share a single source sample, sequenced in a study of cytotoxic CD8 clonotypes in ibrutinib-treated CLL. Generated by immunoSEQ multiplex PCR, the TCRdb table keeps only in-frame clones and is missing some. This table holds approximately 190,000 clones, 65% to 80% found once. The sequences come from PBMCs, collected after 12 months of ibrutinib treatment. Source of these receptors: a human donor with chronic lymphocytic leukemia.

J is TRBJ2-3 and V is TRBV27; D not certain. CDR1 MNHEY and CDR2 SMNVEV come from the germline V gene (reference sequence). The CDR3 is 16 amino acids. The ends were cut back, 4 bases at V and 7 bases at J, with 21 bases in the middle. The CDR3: CASSSLYDRSRNTQYF. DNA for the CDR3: TGTGCCAGCAGTTCCCTATACGACCGCTCTAGAAATACGCAGTATTTT.

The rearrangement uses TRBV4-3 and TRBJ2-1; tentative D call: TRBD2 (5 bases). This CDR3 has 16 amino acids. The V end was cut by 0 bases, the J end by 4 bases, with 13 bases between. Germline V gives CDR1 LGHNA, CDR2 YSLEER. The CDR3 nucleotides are TGCGCCAGCAGCCAAGATACGGCTAGCAGTTACAATGAGCAGTTCTTC. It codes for CASSQDTASSYNEQFF.

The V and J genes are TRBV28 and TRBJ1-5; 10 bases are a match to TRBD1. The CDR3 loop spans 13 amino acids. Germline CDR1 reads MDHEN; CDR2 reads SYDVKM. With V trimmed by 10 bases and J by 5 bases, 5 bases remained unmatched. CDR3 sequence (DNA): TGTGCCATCAATGACAGGGGGCATCAGCCCCAGCATTTT. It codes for CAINDRGHQPQHF.

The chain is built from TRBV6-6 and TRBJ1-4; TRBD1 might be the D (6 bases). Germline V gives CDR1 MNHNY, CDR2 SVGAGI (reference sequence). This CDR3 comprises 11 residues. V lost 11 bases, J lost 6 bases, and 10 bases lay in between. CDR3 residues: CAAQGYEKLFF. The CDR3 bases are TGTGCCGCGCAGGGGTATGAAAAACTGTTTTTT.

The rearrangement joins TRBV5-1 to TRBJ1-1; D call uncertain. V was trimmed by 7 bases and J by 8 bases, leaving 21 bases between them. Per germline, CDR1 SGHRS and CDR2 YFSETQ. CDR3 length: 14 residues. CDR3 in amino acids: CASHSPDMTHEAFF. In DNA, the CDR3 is TGCGCCAGCCACTCCCCCGACATGACACACGAAGCTTTCTTT.

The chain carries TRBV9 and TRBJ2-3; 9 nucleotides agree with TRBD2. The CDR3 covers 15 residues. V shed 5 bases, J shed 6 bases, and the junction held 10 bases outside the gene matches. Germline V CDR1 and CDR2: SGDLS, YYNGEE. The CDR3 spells CASSEGLASKDTQYF. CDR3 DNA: TGTGCCAGCAGTGAGGGACTAGCATCCAAGGATACGCAGTATTTT.

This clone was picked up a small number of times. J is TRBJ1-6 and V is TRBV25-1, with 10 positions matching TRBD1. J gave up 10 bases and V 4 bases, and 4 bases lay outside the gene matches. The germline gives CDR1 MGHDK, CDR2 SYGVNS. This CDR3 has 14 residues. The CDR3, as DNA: TGTGCCAGCAGTGGACAGGGGGCGAAATCACCCCTCCACTTT. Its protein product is CASSGQGAKSPLHF.

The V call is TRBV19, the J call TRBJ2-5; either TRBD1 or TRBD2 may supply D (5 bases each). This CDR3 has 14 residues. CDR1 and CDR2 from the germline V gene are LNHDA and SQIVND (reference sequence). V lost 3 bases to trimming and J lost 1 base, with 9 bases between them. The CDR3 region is CASSMFGTQETQYF. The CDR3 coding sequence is TGTGCCAGTAGTATGTTTGGGACCCAAGAGACCCAGTACTTC.

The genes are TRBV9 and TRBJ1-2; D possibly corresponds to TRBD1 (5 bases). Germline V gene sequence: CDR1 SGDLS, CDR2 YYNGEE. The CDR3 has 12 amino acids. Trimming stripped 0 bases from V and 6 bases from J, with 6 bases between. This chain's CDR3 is CASSVGRDGYTF. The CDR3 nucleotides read TGTGCCAGCAGCGTAGGCAGGGATGGCTACACCTTC. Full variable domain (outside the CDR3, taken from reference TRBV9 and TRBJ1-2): DSGVTQTPKHLITATGQRVTLRCSPRSGDLSVYWYQQSLDQGLQFLIQYYNGEERAKGNILERFSAQQFPDLHSELNLSSLELGDSALYFCASSVGRDGYTFGSGTRLTVV.

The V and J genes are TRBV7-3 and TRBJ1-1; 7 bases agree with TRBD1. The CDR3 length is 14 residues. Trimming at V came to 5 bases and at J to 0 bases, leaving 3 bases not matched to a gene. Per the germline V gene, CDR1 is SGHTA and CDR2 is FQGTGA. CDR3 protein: CASSPGGVNTEAFF. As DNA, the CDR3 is TGTGCCAGCAGCCCAGGGGGAGTGAACACTGAAGCTTTCTTT.

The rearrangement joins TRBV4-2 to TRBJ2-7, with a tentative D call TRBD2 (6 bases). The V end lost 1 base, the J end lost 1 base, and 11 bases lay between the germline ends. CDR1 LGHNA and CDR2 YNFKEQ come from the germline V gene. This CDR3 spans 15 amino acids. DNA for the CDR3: TGTGCCAGCAGCCAAGGGCACGGGACTTCCTACGAGCAGTACTTC. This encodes CASSQGHGTSYEQYF.

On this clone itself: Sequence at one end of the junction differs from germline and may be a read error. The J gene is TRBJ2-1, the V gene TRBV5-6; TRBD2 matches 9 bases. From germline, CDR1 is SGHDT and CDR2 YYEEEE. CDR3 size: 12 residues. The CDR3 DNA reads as TGTGCCAGCAGCTGGCGGGAGGGTAGGTCGGTCTTC. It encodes CASSWREGRSVF.

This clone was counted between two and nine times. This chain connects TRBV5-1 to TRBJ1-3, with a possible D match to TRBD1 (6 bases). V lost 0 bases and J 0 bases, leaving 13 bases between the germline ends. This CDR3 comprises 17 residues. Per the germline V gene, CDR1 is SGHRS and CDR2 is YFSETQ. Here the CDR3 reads CASSLVPGHSSGNTIYF. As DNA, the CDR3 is TGCGCCAGCAGCTTGGTACCGGGACACAGCTCTGGAAACACCATATATTTT.

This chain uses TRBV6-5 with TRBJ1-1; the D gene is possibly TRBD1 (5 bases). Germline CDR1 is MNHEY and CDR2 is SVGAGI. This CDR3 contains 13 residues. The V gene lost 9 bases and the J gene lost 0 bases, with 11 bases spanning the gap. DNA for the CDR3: TGTGCCAGTCGGAGGGACTTGAACACTGAAGCTTTCTTT. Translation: CASRRDLNTEAFF.

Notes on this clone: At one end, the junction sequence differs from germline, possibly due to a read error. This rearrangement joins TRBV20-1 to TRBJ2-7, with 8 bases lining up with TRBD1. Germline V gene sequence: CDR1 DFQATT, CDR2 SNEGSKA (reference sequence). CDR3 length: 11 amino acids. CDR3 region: CSASLGRGQGF. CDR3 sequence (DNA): TGCAGTGCTAGCCTGGGCAGGGGGCAGGGCTTC.

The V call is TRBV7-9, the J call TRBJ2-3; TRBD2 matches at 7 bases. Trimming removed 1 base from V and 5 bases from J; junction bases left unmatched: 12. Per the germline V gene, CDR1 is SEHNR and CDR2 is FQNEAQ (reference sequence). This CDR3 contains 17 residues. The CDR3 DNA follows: TGTGCCAGCAGCTTAGGGTCCAGCGGGGAGACCTTAGATACGCAGTATTTT. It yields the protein CASSLGSSGETLDTQYF.

The CDR3 here is CASSSGWATNEKLFF. In nucleotides, the CDR3 is TGTGCCAGCAGTTCAGGATGGGCAACTAATGAAAAACTGTTTTTT. The chain recombines TRBV27 with TRBJ1-4; D remains ambiguous. V was cut by 4 bases and J by 0 bases, with 9 bases left in between. The CDR3 length is 15 residues. CDR1 and CDR2 (germline): MNHEY, SMNVEV (reference sequence).